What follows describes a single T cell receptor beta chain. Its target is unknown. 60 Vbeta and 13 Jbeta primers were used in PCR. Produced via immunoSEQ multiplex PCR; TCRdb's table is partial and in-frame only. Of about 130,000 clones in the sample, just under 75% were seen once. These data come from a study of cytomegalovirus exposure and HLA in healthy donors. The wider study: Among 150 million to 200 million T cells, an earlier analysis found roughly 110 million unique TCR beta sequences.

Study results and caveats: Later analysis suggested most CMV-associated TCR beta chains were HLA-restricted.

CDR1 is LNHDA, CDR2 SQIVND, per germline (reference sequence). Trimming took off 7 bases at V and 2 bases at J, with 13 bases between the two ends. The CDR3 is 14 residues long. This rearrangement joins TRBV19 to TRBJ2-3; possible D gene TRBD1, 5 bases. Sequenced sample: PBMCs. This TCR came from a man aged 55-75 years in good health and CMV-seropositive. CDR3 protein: CASNPRTTTDTQYF. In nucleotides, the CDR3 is TGTGCCAGTAACCCCCGGACAACCACAGATACGCAGTATTTT.